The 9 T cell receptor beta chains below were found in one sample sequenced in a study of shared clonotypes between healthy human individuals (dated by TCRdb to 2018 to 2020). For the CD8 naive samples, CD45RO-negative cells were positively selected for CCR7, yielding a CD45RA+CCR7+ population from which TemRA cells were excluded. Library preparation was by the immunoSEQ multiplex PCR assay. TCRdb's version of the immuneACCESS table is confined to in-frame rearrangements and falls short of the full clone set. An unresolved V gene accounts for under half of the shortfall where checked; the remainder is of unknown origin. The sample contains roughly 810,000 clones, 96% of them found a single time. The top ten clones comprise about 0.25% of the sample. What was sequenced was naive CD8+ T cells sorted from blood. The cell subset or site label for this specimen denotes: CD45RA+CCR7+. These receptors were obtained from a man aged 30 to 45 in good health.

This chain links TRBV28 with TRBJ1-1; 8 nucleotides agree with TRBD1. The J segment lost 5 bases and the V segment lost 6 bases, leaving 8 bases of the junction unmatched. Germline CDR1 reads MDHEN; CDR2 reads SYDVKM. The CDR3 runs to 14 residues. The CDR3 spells CASSSQGAGTEAFF. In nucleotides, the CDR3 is TGTGCCAGCAGCTCTCAGGGGGCCGGGACTGAAGCTTTCTTT.

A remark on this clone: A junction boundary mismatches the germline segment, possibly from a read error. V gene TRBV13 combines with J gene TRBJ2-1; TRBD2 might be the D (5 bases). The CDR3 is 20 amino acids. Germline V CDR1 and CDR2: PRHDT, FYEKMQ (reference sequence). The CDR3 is CASSLEGLANTAGSYNEQFF. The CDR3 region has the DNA TGTGCCAGCAGTTTAGAGGGCCTAGCAAACACGGCCGGCTCCTACAATGAGCAGTTCTTC.

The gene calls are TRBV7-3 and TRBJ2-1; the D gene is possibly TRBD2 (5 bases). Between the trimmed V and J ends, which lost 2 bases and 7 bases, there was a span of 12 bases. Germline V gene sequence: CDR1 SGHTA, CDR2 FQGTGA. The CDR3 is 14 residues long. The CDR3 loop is CASSLAGLSNEQFF. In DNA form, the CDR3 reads TGTGCCAGCAGCTTAGCTGGACTGTCGAATGAGCAGTTCTTC.

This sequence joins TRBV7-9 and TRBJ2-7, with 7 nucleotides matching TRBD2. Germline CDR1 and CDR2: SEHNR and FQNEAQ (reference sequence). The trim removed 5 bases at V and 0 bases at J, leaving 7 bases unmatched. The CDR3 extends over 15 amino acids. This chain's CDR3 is CASSPRWGGSYEQYF. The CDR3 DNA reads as TGTGCCAGCAGCCCTAGGTGGGGGGGCTCCTACGAGCAGTACTTC.

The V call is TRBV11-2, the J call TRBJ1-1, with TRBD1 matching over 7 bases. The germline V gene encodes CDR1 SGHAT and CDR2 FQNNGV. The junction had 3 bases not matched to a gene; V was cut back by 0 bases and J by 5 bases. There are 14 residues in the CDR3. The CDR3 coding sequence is TGTGCCAGCAGCTTAGAAACGGGACAGACTGAAGCTTTCTTT. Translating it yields CASSLETGQTEAFF.

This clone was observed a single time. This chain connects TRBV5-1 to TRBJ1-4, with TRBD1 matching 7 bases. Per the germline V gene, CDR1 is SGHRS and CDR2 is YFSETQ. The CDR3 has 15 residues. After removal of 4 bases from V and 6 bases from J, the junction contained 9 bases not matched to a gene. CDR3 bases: TGCGCCAGCAGCCCATTACAGGGGATGGATGAAAAACTGTTTTTT. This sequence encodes CASSPLQGMDEKLFF.

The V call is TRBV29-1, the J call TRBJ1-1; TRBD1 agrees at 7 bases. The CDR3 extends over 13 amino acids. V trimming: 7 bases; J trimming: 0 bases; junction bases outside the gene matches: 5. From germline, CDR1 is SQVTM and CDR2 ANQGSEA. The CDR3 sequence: CSGSTGLNTEAFF. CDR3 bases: TGCAGCGGCTCGACAGGGCTGAACACTGAAGCTTTCTTT.

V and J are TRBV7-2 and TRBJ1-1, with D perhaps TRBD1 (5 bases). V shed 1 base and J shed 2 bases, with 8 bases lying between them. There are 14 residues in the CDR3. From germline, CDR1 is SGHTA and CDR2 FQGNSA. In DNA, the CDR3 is TGTGCCAGCAGCTTAGATAGGGGTAACACTGAAGCTTTCTTT. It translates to CASSLDRGNTEAFF.

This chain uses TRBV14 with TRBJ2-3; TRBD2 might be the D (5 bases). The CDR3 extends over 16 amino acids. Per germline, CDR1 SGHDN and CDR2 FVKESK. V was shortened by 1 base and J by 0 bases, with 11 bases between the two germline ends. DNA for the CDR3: TGTGCCAGCAGCCAAGTTTTTAGCGTTAGCACAGATACGCAGTATTTT. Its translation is CASSQVFSVSTDTQYF.